This TCR beta chain originates from a study of cytomegalovirus exposure and HLA in healthy donors. Study-level findings and limits: It was around 160 TCR beta chains that were listed as cytomegalovirus-associated. In a later analysis, at a false discovery rate of 0.05, approximately 16,000 TCR beta sequences matched HLA alleles.

Concerning this clone itself: Its antigen is not known.

The germline V gene has CDR1 MNHEY and CDR2 SMNVEV (reference sequence). This CDR3 has 18 residues. V lost 6 bases and J lost 6; bases outside the gene matches: 16. Vbeta (60) and Jbeta (13) primers were used in the PCR. Measured with immunoSEQ multiplex PCR; TCRdb has only the in-frame clones, and not every one. The table shows about 150,000 clones, with approximately 80% occurring only once. V is TRBV27 and J is TRBJ2-7; TRBD2 aligns across 14 bases. The sequencing sample was made of PBMCs. The sequence came from a boy aged 2-15 years in good health and CMV-seronegative. The DNA for the CDR3 is TGTGCCAGCAGATCCGGGACTAGCGGGAGCGATATCTGGGGCGAGCAGTACTTC. Amino acids: CASRSGTSGSDIWGEQYF.